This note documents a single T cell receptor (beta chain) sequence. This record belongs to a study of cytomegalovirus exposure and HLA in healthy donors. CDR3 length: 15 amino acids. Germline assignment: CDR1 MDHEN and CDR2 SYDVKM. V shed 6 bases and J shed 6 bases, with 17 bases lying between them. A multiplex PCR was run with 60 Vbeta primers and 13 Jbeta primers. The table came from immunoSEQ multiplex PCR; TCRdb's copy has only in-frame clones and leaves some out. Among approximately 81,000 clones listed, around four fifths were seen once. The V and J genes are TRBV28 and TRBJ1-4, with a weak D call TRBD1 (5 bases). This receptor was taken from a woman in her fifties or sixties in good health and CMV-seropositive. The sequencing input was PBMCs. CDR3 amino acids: CASSRPGQGDEKLFF. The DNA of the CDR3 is TGTGCCAGCAGCCGACCTGGGCAGGGCGATGAAAAACTGTTTTTT.